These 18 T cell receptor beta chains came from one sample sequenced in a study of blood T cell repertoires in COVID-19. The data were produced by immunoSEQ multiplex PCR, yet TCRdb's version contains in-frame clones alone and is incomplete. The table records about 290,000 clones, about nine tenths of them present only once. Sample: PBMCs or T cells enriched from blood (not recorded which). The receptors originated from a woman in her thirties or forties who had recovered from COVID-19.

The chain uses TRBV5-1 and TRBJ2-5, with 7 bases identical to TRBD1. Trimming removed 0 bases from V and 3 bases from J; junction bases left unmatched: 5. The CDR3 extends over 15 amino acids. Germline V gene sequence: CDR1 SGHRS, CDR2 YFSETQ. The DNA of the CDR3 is TGCGCCAGCAGCTTGGTTAAGACAGGGAAAGAGACCCAGTACTTC. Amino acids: CASSLVKTGKETQYF.

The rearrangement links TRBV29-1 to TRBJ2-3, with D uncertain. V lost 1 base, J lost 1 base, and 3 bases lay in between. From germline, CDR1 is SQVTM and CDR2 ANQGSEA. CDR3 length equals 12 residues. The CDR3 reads CSVEVGTDTQYF. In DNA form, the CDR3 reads TGCAGCGTTGAAGTCGGCACAGATACGCAGTATTTT.

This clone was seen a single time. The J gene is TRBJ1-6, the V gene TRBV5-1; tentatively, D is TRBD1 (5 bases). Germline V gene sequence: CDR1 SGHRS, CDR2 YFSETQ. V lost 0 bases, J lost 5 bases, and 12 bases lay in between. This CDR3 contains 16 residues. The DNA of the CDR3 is TGCGCCAGCAGCTTGGTGGGGCCAGGTCATAATTCACCCCTCCACTTT. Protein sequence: CASSLVGPGHNSPLHF.

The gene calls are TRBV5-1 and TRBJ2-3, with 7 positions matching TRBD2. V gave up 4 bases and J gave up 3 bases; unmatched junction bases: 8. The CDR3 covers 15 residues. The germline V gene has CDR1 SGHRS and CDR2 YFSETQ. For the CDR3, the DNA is TGCGCCAGCAGCCCGCTGGGGAGGGCGACAGATACGCAGTATTTT. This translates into CASSPLGRATDTQYF.

CDR3 bases: TGTGCCAGCAGTGAGGTGGGGGGAAATTATGGCTACACCTTC. Its protein is CASSEVGGNYGYTF. This chain joins TRBV6-1 and TRBJ1-2; D is perhaps TRBD1 (5 bases). The V gene lost 3 bases and the J gene lost 5 bases, with 13 bases spanning the gap. Germline assignment: CDR1 MNHNS and CDR2 SASEGT. The CDR3 covers 14 residues.

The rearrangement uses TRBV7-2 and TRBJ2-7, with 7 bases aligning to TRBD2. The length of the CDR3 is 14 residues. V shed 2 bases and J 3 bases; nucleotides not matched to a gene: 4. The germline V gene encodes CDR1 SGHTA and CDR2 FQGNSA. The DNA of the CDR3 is TGTGCCAGCAGCTTACGCGGGAGTCTCTACGAGCAGTACTTC. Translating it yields CASSLRGSLYEQYF.

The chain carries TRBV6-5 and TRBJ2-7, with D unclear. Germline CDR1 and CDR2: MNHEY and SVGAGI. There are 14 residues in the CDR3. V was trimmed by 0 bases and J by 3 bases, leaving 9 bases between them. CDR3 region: CASSYSRQFYEQYF. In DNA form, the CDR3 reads TGTGCCAGCAGTTACTCGAGACAATTCTACGAGCAGTACTTC.

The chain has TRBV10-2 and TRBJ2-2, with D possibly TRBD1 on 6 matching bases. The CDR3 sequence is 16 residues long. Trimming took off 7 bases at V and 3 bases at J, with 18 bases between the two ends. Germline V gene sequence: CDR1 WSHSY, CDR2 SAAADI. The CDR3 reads CASTFHGGRDTGELFF. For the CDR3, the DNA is TGCGCCAGCACCTTTCATGGGGGCAGGGACACCGGGGAGCTGTTTTTT.

The CDR3 DNA follows: TGTGCCAGCAGCGGGACAGGAGGATACACCGGGGAGCTGTTTTTT. It encodes CASSGTGGYTGELFF. V is TRBV9 and J is TRBJ2-2, with TRBD1 identical over 7 bases. The V gene's germline CDR1 is SGDLS and CDR2 YYNGEE. This CDR3 is built from 15 residues. J gave up 3 bases and V 3 bases, and 5 bases lay outside the gene matches. Looking up the rest from reference TRBV9 and TRBJ2-2 gives the full variable domain: DSGVTQTPKHLITATGQRVTLRCSPRSGDLSVYWYQQSLDQGLQFLIQYYNGEERAKGNILERFSAQQFPDLHSELNLSSLELGDSALYFCASSGTGGYTGELFFGEGSRLTVL.

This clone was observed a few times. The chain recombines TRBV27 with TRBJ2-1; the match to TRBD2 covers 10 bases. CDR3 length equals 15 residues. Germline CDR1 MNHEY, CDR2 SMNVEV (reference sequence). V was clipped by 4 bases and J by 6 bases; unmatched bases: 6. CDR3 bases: TGTGCCAGCAGTTCAGGACTAGCGGTAGGCAATGAGCAGTTCTTC. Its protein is CASSSGLAVGNEQFF.

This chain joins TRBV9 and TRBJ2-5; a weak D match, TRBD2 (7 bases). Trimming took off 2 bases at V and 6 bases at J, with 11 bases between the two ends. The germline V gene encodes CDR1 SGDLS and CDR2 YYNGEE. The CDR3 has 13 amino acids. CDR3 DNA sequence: TGTGCCAGCAGCGTGGCGGGGGCGCAGACCCAGTACTTC. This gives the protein CASSVAGAQTQYF. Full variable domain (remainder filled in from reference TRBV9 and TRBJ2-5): DSGVTQTPKHLITATGQRVTLRCSPRSGDLSVYWYQQSLDQGLQFLIQYYNGEERAKGNILERFSAQQFPDLHSELNLSSLELGDSALYFCASSVAGAQTQYFGPGTRLLVL.

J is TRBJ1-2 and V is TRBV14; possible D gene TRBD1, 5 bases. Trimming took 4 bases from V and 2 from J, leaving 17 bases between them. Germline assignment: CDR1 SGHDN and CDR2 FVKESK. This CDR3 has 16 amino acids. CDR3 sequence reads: CASSLWGGGYNYGYTF. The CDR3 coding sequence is TGTGCCAGCAGCCTGTGGGGCGGGGGATACAACTATGGCTACACCTTC.

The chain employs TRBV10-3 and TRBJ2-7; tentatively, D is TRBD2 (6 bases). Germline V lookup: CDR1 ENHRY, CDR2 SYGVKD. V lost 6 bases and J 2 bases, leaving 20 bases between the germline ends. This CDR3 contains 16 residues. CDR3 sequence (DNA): TGTGCCATCAGGGACGGAGACAGACCGGGGGCCTACGAGCAGTACTTC. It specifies CAIRDGDRPGAYEQYF.

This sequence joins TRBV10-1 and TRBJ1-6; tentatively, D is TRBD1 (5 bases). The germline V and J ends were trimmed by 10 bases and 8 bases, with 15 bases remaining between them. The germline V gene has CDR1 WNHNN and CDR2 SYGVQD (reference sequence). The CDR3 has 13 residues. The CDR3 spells CAITRDFDSPLHF. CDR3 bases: TGCGCCATAACCCGGGACTTTGATTCACCCCTCCACTTT.

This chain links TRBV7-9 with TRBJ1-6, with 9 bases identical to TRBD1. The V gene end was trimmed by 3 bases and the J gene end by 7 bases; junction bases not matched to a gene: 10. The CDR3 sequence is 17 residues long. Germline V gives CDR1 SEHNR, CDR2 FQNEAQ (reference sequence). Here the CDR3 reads CASSLRPGTGYNSPLHF. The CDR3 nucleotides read TGTGCCAGCAGCTTGCGTCCCGGGACAGGGTACAATTCACCCCTCCACTTT.

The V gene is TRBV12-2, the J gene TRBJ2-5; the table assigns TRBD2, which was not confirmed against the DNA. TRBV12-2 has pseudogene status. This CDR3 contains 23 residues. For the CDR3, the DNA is TGTGCAAGTCGCTCCTCTCGGGGACGGCGGGACCTTTACCGACCCCACTTTCAAGAGACCCAGTACTTC. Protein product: CASRSSRGRRDLYRPHFQETQYF.

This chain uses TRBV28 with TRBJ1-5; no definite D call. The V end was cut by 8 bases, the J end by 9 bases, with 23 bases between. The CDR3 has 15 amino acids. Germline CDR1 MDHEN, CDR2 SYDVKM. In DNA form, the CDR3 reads TGTGCCAGCCGATTCCAGGAGGCCAGAGGATCGCCCCAGCATTTT. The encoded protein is CASRFQEARGSPQHF.

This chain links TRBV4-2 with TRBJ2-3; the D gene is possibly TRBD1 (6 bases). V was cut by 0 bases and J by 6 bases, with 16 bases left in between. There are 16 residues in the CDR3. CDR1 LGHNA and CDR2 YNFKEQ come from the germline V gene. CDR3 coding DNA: TGTGCCAGCAGCCAAGAGGGCGCCCTCCAGGGGGATACGCAGTATTTT. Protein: CASSQEGALQGDTQYF.